This section outlines one T cell receptor (beta chain) sequence together with its context. The antigen is not known. Busulfan-fludarabine conditioning, marrow transplant, and cyclophosphamide on days +3 and +4 were administered. Clones were sequenced by immunoSEQ multiplex PCR, and TCRdb holds only the in-frame ones, with some missing. Here the sample spans 12,000 or so clones, over 2% being singletons. CDR3 length equals 17 residues. V dropped 2 bases and J dropped 7; count of bases not matched to a gene: 15. CDR1 is LNHDA and CDR2 is SQIVND in the germline V gene (reference sequence). This entry comes from a study of T cells after posttransplantation cyclophosphamide. Study-level findings and limits: Skin or GI-infiltrating T cells shared few TRB sequences with blood. After PTCy, TRB diversity resembled that of CNI/methotrexate controls. Later post-transplant blood repertoires were often dominated by donor CD8+ memory clones.

The receptor's source is a male patient aged 25-45 years who received an allogeneic stem cell transplant from a related donor, was CMV-positive, and had no GVHD. Some T cells here may be from the graft donor. The source material was PBMCs, sampled after allogeneic stem cell transplant with posttransplant cyclophosphamide. V gene TRBV19 combines with J gene TRBJ2-5; 8 bases are shared with TRBD1. CDR3 residues: CASSIRDRGATGGTQYF. Here the CDR3 DNA reads TGTGCCAGTAGTATAAGAGACAGGGGCGCAACAGGTGGGACCCAGTACTTC.